In this sample, the clone carrying this T cell receptor (beta chain) turned up many times. This entry belongs to a study of early T cells in non-severe SARS-CoV-2 infection. Each cDNA molecule carried a unique molecular identifier. TCRdb reanalysed the 5' RACE reads using MiXCR and keeps one entry per CDR3 protein. This table holds approximately 27,000 distinct CDR3 sequences, 9.5% to 10% found once. Sequenced: whole blood. This clonotype was sampled from an adult who was a healthcare worker with PCR-confirmed SARS-CoV-2 infection or an uninfected control (not recorded which).

The CDR3, as DNA: TGTGCCAGCAGTTTGACAGGGGTAGCCAAAAACATTCAGTACTTC. Protein product: CASSLTGVAKNIQYF. The chain is built from TRBV12-3 or TRBV12-4 and TRBJ2-4, with 8 nucleotides matching TRBD1. V lost 3 bases, J lost 0 bases, and 1 base stayed unmatched. The length of the CDR3 is 15 residues.